This T cell receptor (beta chain) was profiled in a study of T cell responses to AZD1222 COVID-19 vaccine. Study results and caveats: Clonal diversity may have been underestimated in mostly white British donors.

This CDR3 is built from 13 residues. The V end lost 6 bases, the J end lost 0 bases, and 8 bases lay between the germline ends. Germline values: CDR1 SNHLY, CDR2 FYNNEI. In the case of this clone: Antigen specificity is unknown.

Only in-frame clones appear in the TCRdb table, and some are missing; sequencing was by immunoSEQ multiplex PCR. This sample yields about 160,000 clones, of which roughly 88% are seen a single time; 4% to 5.5% belongs to the top ten. It was second doses at about 4 or about 12 weeks that were pooled. Sequences were derived from peripheral blood, sampled 28 days after the second AZD1222 dose. The rearrangement uses TRBV2 and TRBJ1-1, with D hard to call. The clonotype originates from an adult who received the AZD1222 COVID-19 vaccine. The DNA for the CDR3 is TGTGCCAGCAGCAGCGAAATGAACACTGAAGCTTTCTTT. Translation: CASSSEMNTEAFF.